This T cell receptor (beta chain) was found in a study of cytomegalovirus exposure and HLA in healthy donors. The CDR3 is 17 amino acids. Germline trimming cut 4 bases from V and 3 bases from J; bases unmatched to any gene: 4. Per the germline V gene, CDR1 is SGHTA and CDR2 is FQGNSA. Regarding the study as a whole: Common viral pathogens were later found to be apparently linked to several of the most significant clusters. TCR beta V- and J-gene trimming, according to a later analysis, was linked to a missense DCLRE1C variant.

With 60 Vbeta and 13 Jbeta primers, the PCR was carried out. Generated by immunoSEQ multiplex PCR, the TCRdb table keeps only in-frame clones and is missing some. The table lists over 100,000 clones, nearly 80% of them singletons, with roughly 1.1% in the top ten. On this clone: No antigen is known for it.

The receptor's source is a male donor in good health and CMV-seronegative. Sequencing used PBMCs. The chain has TRBV7-2 and TRBJ2-2, with TRBD2 identical over 14 bases. CDR3 residues: CASSYGLAGGYTGELFF. DNA for the CDR3: TGTGCCAGCAGCTACGGACTAGCGGGGGGTTACACCGGGGAGCTGTTTTTT.